This entry lists 18 T cell receptor beta chains sequenced from one sample in a study of liver allograft versus peripheral blood T cells. On the study more broadly: Repertoires of T cell receptors in transplanted livers were compared with recipients' peripheral blood repertoires.

MiXCR was run by TCRdb on the reads, yielding one entry per CDR3 protein. The table records 1,600 or so distinct CDR3 sequences, around 15% of them present only once. Receptors originate from a human patient who had a liver transplant. Part of the T cell pool may stem from the graft donor.

The chain uses TRBV15 and TRBJ1-1; D is perhaps TRBD1 (5 bases). Trimming left V 1 base short and J 7 bases short, with 7 bases between. The CDR3 covers 12 residues. CDR1 is LNHNV and CDR2 is YYDKDF in the germline V gene (reference sequence). The CDR3 region has the DNA TGTGCCACCAGCAGAGGGGGCATTGAAGCTTTCTTT. Protein product: CATSRGGIEAFF.

This clonotype is medium-sized within its sample. The V gene is TRBV19, the J gene TRBJ2-7, with D possibly matching TRBD2 (6 bases). Germline CDR1 reads LNHDA; CDR2 reads SQIVND (reference sequence). Trimming took off 1 base at V and 1 base at J, with 8 bases between the two ends. The CDR3 has 14 amino acids. CDR3 amino acids: CASSIVGSSYEQYF. The CDR3 region has the DNA TGTGCCAGTAGTATAGTCGGGAGTTCCTACGAGCAGTACTTC. The whole variable domain, filled in from reference TRBV19 and TRBJ2-7, reads DGGITQSPKYLFRKEGQNVTLSCEQNLNHDAMYWYRQDPGQGLRLIYYSQIVNDFQKGDIAEGYSVSREKKESFPLTVTSAQKNPTAFYLCASSIVGSSYEQYFGPGTRLTVT.

This chain joins TRBV7-2 and TRBJ2-3; a weak D match, TRBD1 (5 bases). Germline assignment: CDR1 SGHTA and CDR2 FQGNSA. The CDR3 consists of 13 residues. Trimming shortened V by 5 bases and J by 6 bases, and 12 bases separated the two germline ends. In DNA form, the CDR3 reads TGTGCCAGCAGCCCACAGGCGAGGGATACGCAGTATTTT. Translating gives CASSPQARDTQYF.

This clonotype is medium-sized (0.01 to 0.1%) within its sample. The rearrangement uses TRBV20-1 and TRBJ1-1; 9 bases agree with TRBD1. This CDR3 comprises 14 residues. Germline V gene data show CDR1 as DFQATT and CDR2 as SNEGSKA (reference sequence). The V segment lost 0 bases and the J segment 5 bases; nucleotides outside the gene matches: 4. The CDR3 here is CSARDLTGGTEAFF. CDR3 in DNA: TGCAGTGCTAGAGATCTGACAGGGGGGACTGAAGCTTTCTTT.

By frequency in the sample, this clonotype is medium-sized. This chain links TRBV19 with TRBJ2-1, with D possibly being TRBD2 (5 bases). Germline values: CDR1 LNHDA, CDR2 SQIVND (reference sequence). V shed 5 bases and J shed 9 bases, with 14 bases lying between them. The CDR3 contains 13 residues. The DNA for the CDR3 is TGTGCCAGTAGTCCTACCCTTCGGGGTGAGCAGTTCTTC. This translates into CASSPTLRGEQFF.

A few counts support this clonotype. This chain uses TRBV2 with TRBJ1-6; maybe TRBD1 (5 bases). Trimming removed 10 bases from V and 9 bases from J, with 19 bases in between. The germline CDR1 and CDR2 sequences are SNHLY and FYNNEI. CDR3 length: 14 residues. The CDR3 reads CATGPQGRGSPLHF. CDR3 in DNA: TGTGCCACCGGGCCTCAGGGCCGAGGTTCACCCCTCCACTTT.

By share, this clonotype ranks as medium-sized (0.01 to 0.1%). The chain joins TRBV29-1 to TRBJ1-1, with TRBD1 identical over 8 bases. CDR1 and CDR2 from the germline V gene are SQVTM and ANQGSEA. V shed 7 bases, J shed 4 bases, and the junction held 5 bases outside the gene matches. The CDR3 has 12 amino acids. CDR3 loop: CSAGTGVTEAFF. The CDR3, as DNA: TGCAGCGCCGGGACAGGCGTCACTGAAGCTTTCTTT.

This clonotype is classed as medium-sized. The CDR3, as DNA: TGCAGCACTCTATCGGGAGCCACTGAAGCTTTCTTT. This encodes CSTLSGATEAFF. This chain connects TRBV29-1 to TRBJ1-1; D ambiguous. V lost 8 bases and J lost 4, with 14 bases in between. Per germline, CDR1 SQVTM and CDR2 ANQGSEA. This CDR3 region has 12 residues.

The CDR3 coding sequence is TGTGCCAGCAGTTACGTGCGGGGAACTGAAGCTTTCTTT. Its protein is CASSYVRGTEAFF. This sequence joins TRBV6-2 or TRBV6-3 and TRBJ1-1; D ambiguous. Germline CDR1 is MNHEY and CDR2 is SVGEGT. Trimming left V 2 bases short and J 5 bases short, with 9 bases between. The CDR3 has 13 amino acids.

Relative to its sample, this clonotype is medium-sized (0.01 to 0.1%). This sequence joins TRBV20-1 and TRBJ1-1, with D possibly being TRBD1 (5 bases). This CDR3 is 17 amino acids long. V lost 0 bases, J lost 0 bases, and 17 bases lay in between. Germline assignment: CDR1 DFQATT and CDR2 SNEGSKA (reference sequence). The CDR3 DNA reads as TGCAGTGCTAGAGATCGTCGGAGGGGTGGAATGAACACTGAAGCTTTCTTT. Its protein is CSARDRRRGGMNTEAFF.

For this clonotype: A much larger clonotype is one base distant, so this may be a read error. The chain links TRBV6-1 to TRBJ1-1; maybe TRBD1 (6 bases). The CDR3 is 18 amino acids. Germline values: CDR1 MNHNS, CDR2 SASEGT. Trimming removed 3 bases from V and 0 bases from J, with 20 bases in between. CDR3: CASSDSGTTTFMNTEAFF. The CDR3, as DNA: TGTGCCAGCAGTGATTCGGGGACAACAACTTTCATGAACACTGAAGCTTTCTTT.

Judged by abundance, this clonotype is medium-sized. The CDR3 sequence: CSAGLVGGYGTQYF. The CDR3 DNA is TGCAGTGCTGGACTAGTAGGGGGTTATGGTACGCAGTATTTT. The chain has TRBV20-1 and TRBJ2-3; perhaps TRBD2 as D (7 bases). The CDR3 contains 14 residues. With 5 bases removed from V and 8 bases from J, the gap between germline ends came to 20 bases. CDR1 and CDR2 from the germline V gene are DFQATT and SNEGSKA (reference sequence).

Within the sample, this clonotype is medium-sized. This rearrangement joins TRBV15 to TRBJ2-2; D call uncertain. CDR1 LNHNV and CDR2 YYDKDF come from the germline V gene (reference sequence). The CDR3 covers 14 residues. V was shortened by 1 base and J by 7 bases, with 10 bases between the two germline ends. The CDR3 DNA reads TGTGCCACCAGCAGAGGGGATTCTGGCGGGGAGCTGTTTTTT. It is translated as CATSRGDSGGELFF.

This clonotype was seen a few times. The J gene is TRBJ2-3, the V gene TRBV20-1; D perhaps matches TRBD2 (7 bases). The CDR3 totals 15 residues. Looked up from germline, CDR1 is DFQATT and CDR2 is SNEGSKA (reference sequence). Deletions cut 3 bases from V and 2 bases from J, with 15 bases between. CDR3 bases: TGCAGTGCTAGCATGGCGGGGGCCTCCACAGATACGCAGTATTTT. Translation gives CSASMAGASTDTQYF.

Sample share makes this clonotype medium-sized. The genes are TRBV10-3 and TRBJ2-2; D may be TRBD2 (6 bases). V lost 10 bases and J 0 bases, leaving 15 bases between the germline ends. The CDR3 runs 15 residues. Germline V gene lookup returns CDR1 ENHRY and CDR2 SYGVKD. The CDR3 protein is CASLRAGSNTGELFF. The CDR3 DNA follows: TGTGCCAGCCTCCGGGCGGGGTCGAACACCGGGGAGCTGTTTTTT.

This clonotype is labeled large (0.1 to 1%). The chain joins TRBV7-2 to TRBJ1-4; 7 bases align to TRBD1. CDR3 length: 15 amino acids. Germline V CDR1 and CDR2: SGHTA, FQGNSA. Trimming took 5 bases from V and 7 from J; bases not matched to a gene: 10. The CDR3 protein is CASSPQTGHGEKLFF. DNA of the CDR3: TGTGCCAGCAGCCCCCAGACAGGGCACGGTGAAAAACTGTTTTTT.

This clonotype is classed as large (0.1 to 1%). Because it lacks the conserved phenylalanine or tryptophan at the end, this CDR3 is likely a read error. V gene TRBV19 combines with J gene TRBJ1-4, with D tentatively TRBD2 (5 bases). The DNA matches TRBJ2-3 better at its end, which makes the J call doubtful. Germline CDR1 is LNHDA and CDR2 is SQIVND (reference sequence). The CDR3 runs to 14 residues. CDR3 sequence: CASSYFASSGAQYY. The CDR3 DNA is TGTGCCAGTAGTTATTTCGCCTCTTCCGGGGCGCAGTATTAC.

This clonotype qualifies as medium-sized. The rearrangement links TRBV6-5 to TRBJ1-3; D unclear. V was trimmed by 4 bases and J by 3 bases, leaving 7 bases between them. The CDR3 totals 13 residues. The germline V gene has CDR1 MNHEY and CDR2 SVGAGI. The chain's CDR3 is CASSSNHGNTIYF. CDR3 coding DNA: TGTGCCAGCAGTTCCAACCATGGAAACACCATATATTTT.